What follows are 13 T cell receptor beta chains derived from one specimen sequenced in a study of blood T cell repertoires in COVID-19. Clones were read by immunoSEQ multiplex PCR, and TCRdb kept only the in-frame ones, dropping some. The sample carries around 220,000 clones, approximately 87% recorded once. The source material was peripheral blood. These TCRs come from a woman aged 45-65 years with acute or convalescent COVID-19.

The chain is built from TRBV7-9 and TRBJ2-7; a possible D gene is TRBD1 (5 bases). CDR1 SEHNR and CDR2 FQNEAQ come from the germline V gene (reference sequence). Trimming stripped 7 bases from V and 3 bases from J, with 13 bases between. This CDR3 comprises 13 residues. The CDR3 bases are TGTGCCAGCAACCAGGGCGAGTTCTACGAGCAGTACTTC. Amino acid sequence: CASNQGEFYEQYF.

V and J are TRBV4-1 and TRBJ2-4; 10 bases are shared with TRBD2. CDR3 length: 20 amino acids. Germline values: CDR1 MGHRA, CDR2 YSYEKL. The ends lost 1 base at V and 2 bases at J; junction bases unmatched: 14. For the CDR3, the DNA is TGCGCCAGCAGCCAAGTCTCGGAGCGGGGGGGGGTCGCTCCCAAAAACATTCAGTACTTC. This sequence encodes CASSQVSERGGVAPKNIQYF.

For this clone: This same CDR3 is encoded by further DNA sequences in the sample. The chain links TRBV7-2 to TRBJ2-3, with 12 bases lining up with TRBD2. CDR1 and CDR2 from the germline V gene are SGHTA and FQGNSA. This CDR3 has 15 amino acids. J lost 4 bases, V lost 2 bases, and 1 base had no gene match. CDR3 amino acids: CASSLLAGGPDTQYF. The CDR3 coding sequence is TGTGCCAGCAGCTTACTAGCGGGAGGGCCAGATACGCAGTATTTT.

This clone was seen once. V and J are TRBV5-1 and TRBJ2-1; TRBD1 aligns across 9 bases. The CDR3 has 13 residues. V trimming: 8 bases; J trimming: 10 bases; junction bases outside the gene matches: 10. Germline V gene sequence: CDR1 SGHRS, CDR2 YFSETQ. CDR3 residues: CASTPGQGWEQFF. The CDR3 DNA follows: TGCGCCAGTACCCCGGGACAGGGTTGGGAGCAGTTCTTC.

This clone turned up a few times. The V gene is TRBV4-1, the J gene TRBJ1-4; no clear D. The CDR3 is made up of 17 amino acids. Per germline, CDR1 MGHRA and CDR2 YSYEKL. V was pared by 4 bases and J by 5 bases, with 20 bases between. As DNA, the CDR3 is TGCGCCAGCAGCCTCTTTCCGTCGGGCGGGATCAATGAAAAACTGTTTTTT. Translated: CASSLFPSGGINEKLFF.

The V gene is TRBV11-2, the J gene TRBJ2-3; D is perhaps TRBD2 (6 bases). The length of the CDR3 is 15 residues. The ends were cut back, 4 bases at V and 0 bases at J, with 11 bases in the middle. Germline CDR1 SGHAT, CDR2 FQNNGV. The CDR3 DNA reads TGTGCCAGCAGCTACGGGGGACCTAGCACAGATACGCAGTATTTT. Protein sequence: CASSYGGPSTDTQYF.

The rearrangement links TRBV5-1 to TRBJ1-2; 7 bases map to TRBD1. In germline, CDR1 is SGHRS, CDR2 YFSETQ. The junction had 5 bases not matched to a gene; V was cut back by 3 bases and J by 3 bases. This CDR3 has 14 residues. The CDR3 sequence is CASSSSGTDYGYTF. In nucleotides, the CDR3 is TGCGCCAGCAGCTCAAGTGGGACAGACTATGGCTACACCTTC.

The chain carries TRBV11-3 and TRBJ2-1; D is perhaps TRBD2 (6 bases). V was trimmed by 3 bases and J by 9 bases, leaving 15 bases between them. CDR3 size: 14 residues. Germline CDR1 SGHNT, CDR2 YENEEA. As DNA, the CDR3 is TGTGCCAGCAGCTTGTACCGGGGGATAGGTGAGCAGTTCTTC. This sequence encodes CASSLYRGIGEQFF.

The sample holds one count of this clone. This chain links TRBV27 with TRBJ1-6, with TRBD1 as a possible D gene (5 bases). Trimming left V 0 bases short and J 11 bases short, with 8 bases between. Germline CDR1 MNHEY, CDR2 SMNVEV (reference sequence). This CDR3 has 13 residues. DNA for the CDR3: TGTGCCAGCAGTTTATCGTGGGGGGCACCCCTCCACTTT. As protein: CASSLSWGAPLHF.

The J gene is TRBJ1-2, the V gene TRBV7-9; D unresolved. V lost 9 bases and J lost 5, with 16 bases in between. This CDR3 is 13 amino acids long. CDR1 SEHNR and CDR2 FQNEAQ come from the germline V gene (reference sequence). The CDR3 spells CASSETASYGYTF. The CDR3 region has the DNA TGTGCCAGTTCAGAAACCGCTTCTTATGGCTACACCTTC.

This clone showed up just a few times. The chain couples TRBV7-2 to TRBJ2-4, with D tentatively TRBD1 (5 bases). V lost 4 bases and J 7 bases, leaving 14 bases between the germline ends. Germline CDR1 reads SGHTA; CDR2 reads FQGNSA. The CDR3 covers 14 residues. The CDR3 region is CASSSDRVGNIQYF. The CDR3 region has the DNA TGTGCCAGCAGCTCCGACAGAGTGGGGAACATTCAGTACTTC.

CDR3 in amino acids: CASSRGGANIVTEAFF. The CDR3 DNA reads as TGTGCCAGCAGTCGGGGGGGGGCGAATATTGTTACTGAAGCTTTCTTT. This chain links TRBV27 with TRBJ1-1; TRBD1 might be the D (6 bases). In germline, CDR1 is MNHEY, CDR2 SMNVEV (reference sequence). The CDR3 extends over 16 amino acids. V dropped 5 bases and J dropped 5 bases, with 21 bases sitting between them.

This chain links TRBV5-4 with TRBJ2-4; the D is unclear. The V gene lost 3 bases and the J gene lost 0 bases, with 4 bases spanning the gap. The germline CDR1 and CDR2 sequences are SGHNT and YYREEE (reference sequence). This CDR3 comprises 13 residues. CDR3 amino acids: CASSSIAKNIQYF. As DNA, the CDR3 is TGTGCCAGCAGCTCCATAGCCAAAAACATTCAGTACTTC.